The clone carrying this TCR beta chain was seen many times. CDR1 is GTSNPN, CDR2 SVGIG, per germline (reference sequence). This CDR3 is 13 amino acids long. The V end was cut by 4 bases, the J end by 7 bases, with 13 bases between. TCR beta CDR3 region amplification was performed from RNA transcripts. With the HTBI primer set, the TCR CDR3 went through a first round of RT-PCR. TCRdb analysed the multiplex PCR reads with MiXCR anew, one entry per CDR3 protein. The sample shows about 600,000 distinct CDR3 sequences, more than 15% of them seen only once. This sample is part of a study of T cells in Graves' hyperthyroidism and ophthalmopathy. Patients with ophthalmopathy all had a Clinical Activity Score of at least 3, a NOSPECS grade of at least 4 and duration under 3 months. Each diagnosis was grounded in clinical symptoms, serum thyroxine and TRAb, thyroid ultrasound, and orbital computed tomography.

This TCR derives from a woman aged 40 to 50 with Graves' ophthalmopathy. The chain links TRBV30 to TRBJ2-2; tentative D call: TRBD2 (6 bases). Sequencing was done on a sample of blood. CDR3 region: CAWNAVEGGELFF. The CDR3 DNA is TGTGCCTGGAATGCGGTGGAGGGCGGGGAGCTGTTTTTT.